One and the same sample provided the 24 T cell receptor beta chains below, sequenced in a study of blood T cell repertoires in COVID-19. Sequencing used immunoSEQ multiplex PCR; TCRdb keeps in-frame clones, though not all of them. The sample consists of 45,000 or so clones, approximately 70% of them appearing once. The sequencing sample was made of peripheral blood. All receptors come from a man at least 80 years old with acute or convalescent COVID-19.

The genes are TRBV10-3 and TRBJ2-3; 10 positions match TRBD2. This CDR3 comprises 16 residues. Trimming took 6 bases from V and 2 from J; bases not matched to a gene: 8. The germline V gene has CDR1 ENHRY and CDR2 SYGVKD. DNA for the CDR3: TGTGCCATCAGGGCGAGCGGGAGGGCCCCCACAGATACGCAGTATTTT. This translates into CAIRASGRAPTDTQYF.

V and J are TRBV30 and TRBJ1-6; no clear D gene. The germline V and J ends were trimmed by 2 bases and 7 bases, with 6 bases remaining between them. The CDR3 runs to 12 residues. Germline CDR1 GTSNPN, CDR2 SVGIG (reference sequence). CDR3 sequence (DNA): TGTGCCTGGAGTTTCCCAAATTCACCCCTCCACTTT. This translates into CAWSFPNSPLHF.

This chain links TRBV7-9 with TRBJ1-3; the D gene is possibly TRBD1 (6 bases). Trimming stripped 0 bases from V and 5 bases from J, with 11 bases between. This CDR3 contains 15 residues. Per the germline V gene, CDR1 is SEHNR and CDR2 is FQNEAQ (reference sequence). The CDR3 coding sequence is TGTGCCAGCAGCTTAGCCACAGGGCCCCGAAACACCATATATTTT. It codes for CASSLATGPRNTIYF.

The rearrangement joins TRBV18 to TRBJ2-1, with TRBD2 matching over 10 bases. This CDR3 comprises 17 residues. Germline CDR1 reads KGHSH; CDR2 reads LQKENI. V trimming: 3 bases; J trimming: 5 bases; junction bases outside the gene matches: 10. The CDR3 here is CASSPLPSGRVHNEQFF. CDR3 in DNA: TGTGCCAGCTCACCTCTTCCTAGCGGGAGAGTCCACAATGAGCAGTTCTTC. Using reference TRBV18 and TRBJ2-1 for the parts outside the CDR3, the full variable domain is NAGVMQNPRHLVRRRGQEARLRCSPMKGHSHVYWYRQLPEEGLKFMVYLQKENIIDESGMPKERFSAEFPKEGPSILRIQQVVRGDSAAYFCASSPLPSGRVHNEQFFGPGTRLTVL.

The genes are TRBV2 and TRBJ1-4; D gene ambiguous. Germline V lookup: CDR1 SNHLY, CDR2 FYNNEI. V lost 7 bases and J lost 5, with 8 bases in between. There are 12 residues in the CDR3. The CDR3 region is CASMPGNEKLFF. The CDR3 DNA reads TGTGCCAGCATGCCGGGGAATGAAAAACTGTTTTTT.

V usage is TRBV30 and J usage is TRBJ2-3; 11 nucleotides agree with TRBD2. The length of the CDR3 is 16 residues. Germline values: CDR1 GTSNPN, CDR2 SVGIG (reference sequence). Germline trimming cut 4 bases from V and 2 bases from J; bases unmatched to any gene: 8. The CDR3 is CAWKLAGVINTDTQYF. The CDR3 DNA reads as TGTGCCTGGAAACTAGCGGGAGTCATAAACACAGATACGCAGTATTTT.

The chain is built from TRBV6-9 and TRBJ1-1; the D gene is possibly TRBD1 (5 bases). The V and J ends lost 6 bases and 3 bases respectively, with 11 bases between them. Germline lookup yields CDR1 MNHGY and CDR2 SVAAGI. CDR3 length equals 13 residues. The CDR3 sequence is CASRPTGYTEAFF. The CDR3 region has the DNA TGTGCCAGCAGGCCTACAGGTTACACTGAAGCTTTCTTT.

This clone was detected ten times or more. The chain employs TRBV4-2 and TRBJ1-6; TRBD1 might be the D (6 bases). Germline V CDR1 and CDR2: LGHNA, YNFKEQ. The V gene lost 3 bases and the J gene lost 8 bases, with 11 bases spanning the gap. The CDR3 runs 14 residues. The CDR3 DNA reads TGTGCCAGCAGCCAGGATCAGGGGCATTCACCCCTCCACTTT. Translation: CASSQDQGHSPLHF.

CDR3 sequence reads: CASSIISWTGPSSPQHF. The CDR3 DNA reads TGTGCCAGCAGCATCATCTCCTGGACAGGGCCCTCAAGCCCCCAGCATTTT. The chain is built from TRBV6-2 or TRBV6-3 and TRBJ1-5, with 8 positions matching TRBD1. The germline CDR1 and CDR2 sequences are MNHEY and SVGEGT. This CDR3 is 17 amino acids long. With 6 bases clipped from V and 10 bases from J, the junction kept 20 bases outside the gene matches.

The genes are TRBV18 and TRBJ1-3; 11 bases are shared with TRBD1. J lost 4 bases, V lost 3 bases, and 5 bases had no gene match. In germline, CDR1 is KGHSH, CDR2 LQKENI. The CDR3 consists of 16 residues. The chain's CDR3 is CASSPGQGARGNTIYF. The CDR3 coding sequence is TGTGCCAGCTCACCCGGACAGGGGGCGAGGGGAAACACCATATATTTT.

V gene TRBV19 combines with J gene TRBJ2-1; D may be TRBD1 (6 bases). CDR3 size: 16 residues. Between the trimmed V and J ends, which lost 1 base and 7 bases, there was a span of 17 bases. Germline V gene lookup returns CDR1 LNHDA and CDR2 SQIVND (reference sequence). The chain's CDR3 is CASSIVGTGQKNEQFF. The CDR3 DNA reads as TGTGCCAGTAGTATAGTAGGCACAGGGCAAAAGAATGAGCAGTTCTTC. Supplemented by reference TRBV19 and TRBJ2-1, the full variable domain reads DGGITQSPKYLFRKEGQNVTLSCEQNLNHDAMYWYRQDPGQGLRLIYYSQIVNDFQKGDIAEGYSVSREKKESFPLTVTSAQKNPTAFYLCASSIVGTGQKNEQFFGPGTRLTVL.

The CDR3 bases are TGTGCCAGCAGCTTGGGCGGGAACACTGAAGCTTTCTTT. This gives the protein CASSLGGNTEAFF. The chain employs TRBV5-5 and TRBJ1-1; the D is unclear. This CDR3 is built from 13 residues. CDR1 is SGHKS, CDR2 YYEKEE, per germline (reference sequence). With 0 bases removed from V and 1 base from J, the gap between germline ends came to 4 bases.

The CDR3 is CASSKELAEFYEQYF. The CDR3 DNA sequence: TGTGCCAGCAGCAAAGAACTAGCTGAGTTCTACGAGCAGTACTTC. The chain employs TRBV21-1 and TRBJ2-7; no DNA check was done on the table's D call, TRBD2. TRBV21-1 is listed as a pseudogene. The CDR3 spans 15 residues.

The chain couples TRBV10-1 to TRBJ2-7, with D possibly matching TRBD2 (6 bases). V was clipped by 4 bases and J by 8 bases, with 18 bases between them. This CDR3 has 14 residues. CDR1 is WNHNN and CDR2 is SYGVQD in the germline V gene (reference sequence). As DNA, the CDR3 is TGCGCCAGCAGTGTCTCCCCGGGAGCCCTGAAGCAGTACTTC. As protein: CASSVSPGALKQYF.

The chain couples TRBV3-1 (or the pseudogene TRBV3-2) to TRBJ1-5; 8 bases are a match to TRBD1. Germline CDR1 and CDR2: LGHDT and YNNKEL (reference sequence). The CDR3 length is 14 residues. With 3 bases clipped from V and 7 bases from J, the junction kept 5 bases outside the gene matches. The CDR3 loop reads CASSQEYRGQPQHF. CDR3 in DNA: TGTGCCAGCAGCCAGGAGTACAGGGGGCAGCCCCAGCATTTT.

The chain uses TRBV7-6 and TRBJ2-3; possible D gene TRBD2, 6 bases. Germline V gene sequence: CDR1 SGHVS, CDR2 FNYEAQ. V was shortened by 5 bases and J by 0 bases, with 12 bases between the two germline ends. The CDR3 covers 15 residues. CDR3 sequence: CASSPSSVSTDTQYF. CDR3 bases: TGTGCCAGCAGCCCCTCTAGCGTTAGCACAGATACGCAGTATTTT.

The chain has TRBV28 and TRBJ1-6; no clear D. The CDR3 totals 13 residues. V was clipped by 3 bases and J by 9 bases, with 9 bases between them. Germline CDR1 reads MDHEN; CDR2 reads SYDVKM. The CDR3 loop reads CASSFEAVSPLHF. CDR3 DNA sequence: TGTGCCAGCAGTTTTGAGGCGGTTTCACCCCTCCACTTT.

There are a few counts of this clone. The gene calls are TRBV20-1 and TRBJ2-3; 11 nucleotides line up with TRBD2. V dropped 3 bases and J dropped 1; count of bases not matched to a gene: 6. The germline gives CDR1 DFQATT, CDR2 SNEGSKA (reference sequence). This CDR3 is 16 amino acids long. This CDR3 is CSASLLAGGRTDTQYF. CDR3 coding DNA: TGCAGTGCTAGTCTCCTAGCGGGAGGACGCACAGATACGCAGTATTTT.

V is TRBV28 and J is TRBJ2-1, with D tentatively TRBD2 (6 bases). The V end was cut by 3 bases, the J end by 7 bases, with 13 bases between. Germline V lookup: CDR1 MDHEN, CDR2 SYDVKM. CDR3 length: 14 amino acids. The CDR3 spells CASSLLGLRNEQFF. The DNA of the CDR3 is TGTGCCAGCAGTTTGCTTGGACTACGGAATGAGCAGTTCTTC.

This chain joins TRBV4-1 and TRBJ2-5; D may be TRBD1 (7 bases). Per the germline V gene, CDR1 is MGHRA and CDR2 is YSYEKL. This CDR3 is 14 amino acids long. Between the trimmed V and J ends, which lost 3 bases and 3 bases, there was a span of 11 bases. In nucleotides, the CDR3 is TGCGCCAGCAGCCAGGCGGGGACAGAAGAGACCCAGTACTTC. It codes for CASSQAGTEETQYF.

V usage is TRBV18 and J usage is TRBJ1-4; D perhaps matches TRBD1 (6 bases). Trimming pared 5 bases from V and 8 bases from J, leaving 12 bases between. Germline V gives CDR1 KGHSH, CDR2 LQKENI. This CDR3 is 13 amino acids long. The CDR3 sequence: CASSRTEREKLFF. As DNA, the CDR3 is TGTGCCAGCTCAAGGACAGAGAGAGAAAAACTGTTTTTT.

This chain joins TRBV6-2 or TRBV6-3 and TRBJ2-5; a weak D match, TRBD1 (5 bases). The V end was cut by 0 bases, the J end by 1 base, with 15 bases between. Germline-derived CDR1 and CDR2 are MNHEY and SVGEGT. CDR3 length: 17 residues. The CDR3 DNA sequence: TGTGCCAGCAGTTACTCGAGGACGGATAGGGGCCAAGAGACCCAGTACTTC. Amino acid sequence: CASSYSRTDRGQETQYF.

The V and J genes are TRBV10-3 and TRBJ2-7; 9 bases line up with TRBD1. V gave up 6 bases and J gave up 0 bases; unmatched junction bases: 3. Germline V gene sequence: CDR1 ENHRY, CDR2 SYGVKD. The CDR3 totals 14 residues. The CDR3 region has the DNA TGTGCCATCAGACCGACAGGGGGCTCCTACGAGCAGTACTTC. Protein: CAIRPTGGSYEQYF.

The CDR3 nucleotides read TGTGCCAGCAGCAGGGACAGAAACTATGGCTACACCTTC. Protein: CASSRDRNYGYTF. The chain combines TRBV5-6 with TRBJ1-2, with TRBD1 identical over 7 bases. Trimming removed 4 bases from V and 2 bases from J; junction bases left unmatched: 2. CDR3 size: 13 residues. Germline CDR1 SGHDT, CDR2 YYEEEE.